Shown below are 24 T cell receptor beta chains from a single sample sequenced in a study of T cell responses to AZD1222 COVID-19 vaccine. Profiling relied on immunoSEQ multiplex PCR, and the TCRdb table lists in-frame clones only, not all of them. The sample has roughly 100,000 clones; 80% to 90% are singletons. Material: peripheral blood, obtained 28 days after the second AZD1222 dose. These receptors all stem from an adult who received the AZD1222 COVID-19 vaccine.

The rearrangement joins TRBV27 to TRBJ2-7; TRBD1 agrees at 9 bases. From germline, CDR1 is MNHEY and CDR2 SMNVEV (reference sequence). CDR3 size: 15 residues. V lost 6 bases, J lost 4 bases, and 10 bases stayed unmatched. The CDR3 loop is CASSRKGQGAYEQYF. CDR3 nucleotides: TGTGCCAGCAGCCGAAAGGGACAGGGAGCATACGAGCAGTACTTC.

The chain carries TRBV7-9 and TRBJ2-2; tentative D call: TRBD2 (6 bases). The CDR3 sequence is 14 residues long. Germline-derived CDR1 and CDR2 are SEHNR and FQNEAQ (reference sequence). V was shortened by 8 bases and J by 3 bases, with 13 bases between the two germline ends. In DNA form, the CDR3 reads TGTGCCAGCGGTGGCGGGACGCACACCGGGGAGCTGTTTTTT. Its translation is CASGGGTHTGELFF.

The J gene is TRBJ1-4, the V gene TRBV5-1, with D possibly TRBD1 on 6 matching bases. Germline CDR1 SGHRS, CDR2 YFSETQ. This CDR3 comprises 14 residues. The ends were cut back, 5 bases at V and 4 bases at J, with 12 bases in the middle. The CDR3 coding sequence is TGCGCCAGCAGGCGGACAGCCGATAATGAAAAACTGTTTTTT. Translation: CASRRTADNEKLFF. The complete variable domain, with remaining parts taken from reference TRBV5-1 and TRBJ1-4, reads KAGVTQTPRYLIKTRGQQVTLSCSPISGHRSVSWYQQTPGQGLQFLFEYFSETQRNKGNFPGRFSGRQFSNSRSEMNVSTLELGDSALYLCASRRTADNEKLFFGSGTQLSVL.

This clone has a single count. CDR3 loop: CASSVAPHSTDTQYF. The CDR3 DNA sequence: TGTGCCAGCAGCGTAGCTCCCCACAGCACAGATACGCAGTATTTT. The rearrangement uses TRBV9 and TRBJ2-3; D remains ambiguous. CDR3 length equals 15 residues. Germline V lookup: CDR1 SGDLS, CDR2 YYNGEE. V was trimmed by 0 bases and J by 0 bases, leaving 8 bases between them. The full variable domain, with the rest looked up from reference TRBV9 and TRBJ2-3, is DSGVTQTPKHLITATGQRVTLRCSPRSGDLSVYWYQQSLDQGLQFLIQYYNGEERAKGNILERFSAQQFPDLHSELNLSSLELGDSALYFCASSVAPHSTDTQYFGPGTRLTVL.

The chain employs TRBV3-1 (or the pseudogene TRBV3-2) and TRBJ1-2, with 7 nucleotides matching TRBD1. The CDR3 length is 14 residues. From germline, CDR1 is LGHDT and CDR2 YNNKEL (reference sequence). V lost 0 bases and J lost 4; bases outside the gene matches: 2. CDR3: CASSQEYRGYGYTF. CDR3 coding DNA: TGTGCCAGCAGCCAAGAGTACAGGGGCTATGGCTACACCTTC.

The rearrangement links TRBV10-1 to TRBJ2-5, with D possibly matching TRBD2 (7 bases). V lost 4 bases and J 1 base, leaving 16 bases between the germline ends. The CDR3 sequence is 16 residues long. CDR1 is WNHNN, CDR2 SYGVQD, per germline (reference sequence). CDR3 DNA sequence: TGCGCCAGCAGTGTGGGAACGGGGGGCCGCCAAGAGACCCAGTACTTC. Amino acid sequence: CASSVGTGGRQETQYF.

V gene TRBV28 combines with J gene TRBJ2-7; D remains unclear. The CDR3 has 11 residues. The V end was cut by 9 bases, the J end by 3 bases, with 9 bases between. Germline V CDR1 and CDR2: MDHEN, SYDVKM. DNA for the CDR3: TGTGCCAGTACGGGTGGCTACGAGCAGTACTTC. Amino acids: CASTGGYEQYF.

V is TRBV27 and J is TRBJ1-5; D call uncertain. Germline V gene sequence: CDR1 MNHEY, CDR2 SMNVEV (reference sequence). This CDR3 region has 10 residues. V was shortened by 10 bases and J by 3 bases, with 4 bases between the two germline ends. Here the CDR3 reads CAIINQPQHF. The DNA for the CDR3 is TGTGCCATCATCAATCAGCCCCAGCATTTT.

The gene calls are TRBV5-1 and TRBJ2-5, with 13 bases matching TRBD2. The germline V gene has CDR1 SGHRS and CDR2 YFSETQ. The CDR3 runs 15 residues. With V trimmed by 7 bases and J by 5 bases, 8 bases remained unmatched. The CDR3 reads CASAGGLAGVETQYF. The CDR3 nucleotides read TGCGCCAGCGCCGGCGGACTAGCGGGGGTGGAGACCCAGTACTTC.

The V call is TRBV4-2, the J call TRBJ1-1; D gene unclear. Germline-derived CDR1 and CDR2 are LGHNA and YNFKEQ. CDR3 length: 15 amino acids. V lost 0 bases and J lost 3, with 11 bases in between. The CDR3 sequence: CASSQDQAADTEAFF. In DNA form, the CDR3 reads TGTGCCAGCAGCCAAGATCAGGCGGCTGACACTGAAGCTTTCTTT.

V gene TRBV19 combines with J gene TRBJ1-3; 8 bases align to TRBD1. The V gene's germline CDR1 is LNHDA and CDR2 SQIVND (reference sequence). The CDR3 loop spans 16 amino acids. Trimming took 4 bases from V and 4 from J; bases not matched to a gene: 9. The CDR3 here is CASSTAPGQVGNTIYF. CDR3 nucleotide sequence: TGTGCCAGTAGTACAGCACCGGGACAGGTGGGAAACACCATATATTTT.

This rearrangement joins TRBV14 to TRBJ2-3; 7 positions agree with TRBD1. This CDR3 contains 17 residues. V shed 3 bases and J 2 bases; nucleotides not matched to a gene: 11. The germline gives CDR1 SGHDN, CDR2 FVKESK. CDR3 DNA: TGTGCCAGCAGCCACGGAGCCGCCGGGACAGCCACAGATACGCAGTATTTT. This sequence encodes CASSHGAAGTATDTQYF.

This clone occurred once. The V and J genes are TRBV6-5 and TRBJ1-2; D not resolved. The V gene lost 4 bases and the J gene lost 0 bases, with 12 bases spanning the gap. This CDR3 is built from 15 residues. CDR1 is MNHEY and CDR2 is SVGAGI in the germline V gene. The CDR3 nucleotides read TGTGCCAGCAGTTGGACGGGAAACTCTAACTATGGCTACACCTTC. Translated: CASSWTGNSNYGYTF.

The chain employs TRBV11-2 and TRBJ1-3; D remains unclear. Between the trimmed V and J ends, which lost 3 bases and 6 bases, there was a span of 6 bases. This CDR3 region has 12 residues. Germline values: CDR1 SGHAT, CDR2 FQNNGV. In DNA form, the CDR3 reads TGTGCCAGCAGCTTTTCGGAAAACACCATATATTTT. Translation: CASSFSENTIYF.

This chain joins TRBV27 and TRBJ2-5, with TRBD2 matching over 8 bases. The germline V gene has CDR1 MNHEY and CDR2 SMNVEV (reference sequence). The CDR3 length is 14 residues. V was clipped by 6 bases and J by 4 bases; unmatched bases: 7. The CDR3 nucleotides are TGTGCCAGCAGGTCGGGACTAGTTGTAGAGACCCAGTACTTC. This codes for CASRSGLVVETQYF.

This clone has a single count. The chain links TRBV7-9 to TRBJ1-1; 9 bases fit TRBD1. The trim removed 6 bases at V and 5 bases at J, leaving 10 bases unmatched. Germline lookup yields CDR1 SEHNR and CDR2 FQNEAQ (reference sequence). CDR3 size: 15 residues. The CDR3 sequence: CASRPITGGRTEAFF. The CDR3 region has the DNA TGTGCCAGCAGGCCGATAACAGGGGGCCGAACTGAAGCTTTCTTT.

The genes are TRBV5-6 and TRBJ1-5; D may be TRBD1 (6 bases). CDR1 is SGHDT and CDR2 is YYEEEE in the germline V gene. V was shortened by 4 bases and J by 4 bases, with 15 bases between the two germline ends. CDR3 size: 15 residues. In nucleotides, the CDR3 is TGTGCCAGCAGCGGAACGGGGGGCGGGAATCAGCCCCAGCATTTT. Amino acids: CASSGTGGGNQPQHF.

The CDR3: CASSVYRGRNEQFF. The CDR3 DNA sequence: TGTGCCAGCAGTGTCTACAGGGGGAGGAATGAGCAGTTCTTC. This chain connects TRBV2 to TRBJ2-1, with 8 bases aligning to TRBD1. Germline trimming cut 4 bases from V and 7 bases from J; bases unmatched to any gene: 6. The CDR3 is 14 residues long. Germline values: CDR1 SNHLY, CDR2 FYNNEI.

This clone showed up just once. The CDR3 loop reads CASSTVSGTGLSNQPQHF. The CDR3 DNA reads TGTGCCAGTAGTACCGTTTCCGGGACGGGCCTTAGCAATCAGCCCCAGCATTTT. This chain joins TRBV19 and TRBJ1-5; possibly TRBD1 for D (5 bases). V shed 4 bases and J shed 0 bases, with 19 bases lying between them. The V gene's germline CDR1 is LNHDA and CDR2 SQIVND (reference sequence). CDR3 size: 18 residues. Using reference TRBV19 and TRBJ1-5 for the parts outside the CDR3, the full variable domain is DGGITQSPKYLFRKEGQNVTLSCEQNLNHDAMYWYRQDPGQGLRLIYYSQIVNDFQKGDIAEGYSVSREKKESFPLTVTSAQKNPTAFYLCASSTVSGTGLSNQPQHFGDGTRLSIL.

The gene calls are TRBV9 and TRBJ2-1; a weak D match, TRBD1 (5 bases). Trimming stripped 5 bases from V and 9 bases from J, with 12 bases between. Per the germline V gene, CDR1 is SGDLS and CDR2 is YYNGEE. The CDR3 has 12 residues. The CDR3: CASRVREVEQFF. The CDR3 nucleotides are TGTGCCAGCAGAGTCAGGGAAGTTGAGCAGTTCTTC.

The rearrangement links TRBV9 to TRBJ2-2; 8 nucleotides line up with TRBD1. This CDR3 comprises 16 residues. Germline assignment: CDR1 SGDLS and CDR2 YYNGEE. V gave up 4 bases and J gave up 1 base; unmatched junction bases: 6. CDR3: CASSPPTGENTGELFF. The CDR3 coding sequence is TGTGCCAGCAGCCCCCCGACAGGGGAGAACACCGGGGAGCTGTTTTTT.

A single count supports this clone. V gene TRBV24-1 combines with J gene TRBJ1-5; tentative D call: TRBD1 (5 bases). The length of the CDR3 is 13 residues. Germline lookup yields CDR1 KGHDR and CDR2 SFDVKD. Trimming cost V 4 bases and J 3 bases, with 6 bases left between them. This CDR3 reads CATSEGVNQPQHF. The CDR3 region has the DNA TGTGCCACCAGTGAAGGGGTCAATCAGCCCCAGCATTTT.

For the CDR3, the DNA is TGTGCCAGCAGCGTAGGTGGTGCTAATAATTCACCCCTCCACTTT. It specifies CASSVGGANNSPLHF. The chain employs TRBV9 and TRBJ1-6, with D hard to call. Germline CDR1 SGDLS, CDR2 YYNGEE. The length of the CDR3 is 15 residues. Trimming shortened V by 0 bases and J by 5 bases, and 9 bases separated the two germline ends. Together with reference TRBV9 and TRBJ1-6, the CDR3 gives the full variable domain: DSGVTQTPKHLITATGQRVTLRCSPRSGDLSVYWYQQSLDQGLQFLIQYYNGEERAKGNILERFSAQQFPDLHSELNLSSLELGDSALYFCASSVGGANNSPLHFGNGTRLTVT.

The V gene is TRBV7-8, the J gene TRBJ1-2; 9 bases line up with TRBD1. The CDR3 totals 14 residues. Germline values: CDR1 SGHVS, CDR2 FQNEAQ. The V gene end was trimmed by 5 bases and the J gene end by 7 bases; junction bases not matched to a gene: 8. The chain's CDR3 is CASSTGQGRFGYTF. The CDR3 coding sequence is TGTGCCAGCAGCACGGGACAGGGAAGGTTTGGCTACACCTTC.